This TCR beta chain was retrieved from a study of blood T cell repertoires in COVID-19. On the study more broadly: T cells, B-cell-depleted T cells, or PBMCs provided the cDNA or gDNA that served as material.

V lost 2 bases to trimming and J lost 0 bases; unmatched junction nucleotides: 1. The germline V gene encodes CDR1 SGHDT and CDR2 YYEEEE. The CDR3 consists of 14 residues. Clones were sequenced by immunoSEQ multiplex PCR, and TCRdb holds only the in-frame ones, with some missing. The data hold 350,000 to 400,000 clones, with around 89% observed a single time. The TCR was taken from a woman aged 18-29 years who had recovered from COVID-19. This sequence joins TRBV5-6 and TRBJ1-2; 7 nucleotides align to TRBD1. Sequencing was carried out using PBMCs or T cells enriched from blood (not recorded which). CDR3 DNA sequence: TGTGCCAGCAGCTTAACAGGGGCTAACTATGGCTACACCTTC. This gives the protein CASSLTGANYGYTF.